One and the same sample provided the 30 T cell receptor beta chains below, sequenced in a study of cytomegalovirus exposure and HLA in healthy donors. The repertoire was sequenced with immunoSEQ multiplex PCR; TCRdb's copy has only in-frame clones and lacks some. The data show about 120,000 clones, with under 90% seen just once and about 2% held by the top ten. Sequenced: PBMCs. These receptors all stem from a woman aged 18 to 35 in good health and CMV-seronegative.

The CDR3 coding sequence is TGTGCCAGCAGCGACAGCTCCTACGAGCAGTACTTC. It yields the protein CASSDSSYEQYF. J is TRBJ2-7 and V is TRBV9; D is undetermined. The CDR3 runs to 12 residues. Germline CDR1 SGDLS, CDR2 YYNGEE. V dropped 3 bases and J dropped 0 bases, with 4 bases sitting between them.

The chain uses TRBV27 and TRBJ1-5; TRBD1 agrees at 8 bases. Trimming at V came to 0 bases and at J to 0 bases, leaving 4 bases not matched to a gene. This CDR3 is built from 17 residues. The germline gives CDR1 MNHEY, CDR2 SMNVEV (reference sequence). The CDR3 DNA reads as TGTGCCAGCAGTTTATCAGGGACAGGACATAGCAATCAGCCCCAGCATTTT. Its translation is CASSLSGTGHSNQPQHF.

The chain employs TRBV28 and TRBJ2-7; perhaps TRBD2 as D (6 bases). V shed 5 bases and J shed 1 base, with 18 bases lying between them. CDR1 and CDR2 from the germline V gene are MDHEN and SYDVKM. The CDR3 sequence is 16 residues long. CDR3 coding DNA: TGTGCCAGCAGTCCTTCGTCGGCGGGGCCATCCTACGAGCAGTACTTC. This sequence encodes CASSPSSAGPSYEQYF.

J is TRBJ2-1 and V is TRBV11-3; 8 bases match TRBD1. This CDR3 comprises 14 residues. Trimming took 8 bases from V and 4 from J; bases not matched to a gene: 7. Germline CDR1 and CDR2: SGHNT and YENEEA. The CDR3 DNA is TGTGCCAGCGGGGGACAGGCCAGTTACAATGAGCAGTTCTTC. It yields the protein CASGGQASYNEQFF.

This clone occurred once. This chain joins TRBV14 and TRBJ1-1, with D uncertain. Looked up from germline, CDR1 is SGHDN and CDR2 is FVKESK. Trimming took 0 bases from V and 6 from J, leaving 8 bases between them. The length of the CDR3 is 13 residues. The CDR3 loop reads CASSQDEGPEAFF. The DNA for the CDR3 is TGTGCCAGCAGCCAAGACGAGGGTCCTGAAGCTTTCTTT.

The chain is built from TRBV27 and TRBJ2-7; the match to TRBD1 covers 8 bases. V lost 6 bases, J lost 4 bases, and 17 bases stayed unmatched. Germline CDR1 and CDR2: MNHEY and SMNVEV (reference sequence). This CDR3 has 17 amino acids. Here the CDR3 DNA reads TGTGCCAGCAGCTCATTGACGCCCGGAGGACAGGGTTACGAGCAGTACTTC. It is translated as CASSSLTPGGQGYEQYF.

V and J are TRBV2 and TRBJ1-5; D call uncertain. The CDR3 has 16 residues. The germline gives CDR1 SNHLY, CDR2 FYNNEI. The V and J ends lost 4 bases and 4 bases respectively, with 17 bases between them. The CDR3 coding sequence is TGTGCCAGCAGTGCTGAAGGGAGGCAGACGAATCAGCCCCAGCATTTT. Its protein product is CASSAEGRQTNQPQHF.

The sample holds a few counts of this clone. The chain recombines TRBV7-2 with TRBJ1-5; D remains unclear. The CDR3 covers 14 residues. V was pared by 5 bases and J by 0 bases, with 8 bases between. CDR1 is SGHTA and CDR2 is FQGNSA in the germline V gene. CDR3 loop: CASSQQHSNQPQHF. The CDR3 region has the DNA TGTGCCAGCAGCCAACAGCATAGCAATCAGCCCCAGCATTTT. The full variable domain, with the rest looked up from reference TRBV7-2 and TRBJ1-5, is GAGVSQSPSNKVTEKGKDVELRCDPISGHTALYWYRQSLGQGLEFLIYFQGNSAPDKSGLPSDRFSAERTGGSVSTLTIQRTQQEDSAVYLCASSQQHSNQPQHFGDGTRLSIL.

This clone has more than one count but fewer than ten. The gene calls are TRBV6-4 and TRBJ2-1; 8 positions agree with TRBD2. After removal of 3 bases from V and 8 bases from J, the junction contained 12 bases not matched to a gene. CDR1 is MRHNA and CDR2 is SNTAGT in the germline V gene. The CDR3 extends over 16 amino acids. CDR3 nucleotides: TGTGCCAGCAGTGATGAAGTAGCGGGATCCGTGGATGAGCAGTTCTTC. Translating gives CASSDEVAGSVDEQFF.

The genes are TRBV9 and TRBJ2-1; 8 bases map to TRBD1. Looked up from germline, CDR1 is SGDLS and CDR2 is YYNGEE. The CDR3 sequence is 14 residues long. V lost 3 bases, J lost 7 bases, and 6 bases stayed unmatched. CDR3 coding DNA: TGTGCCAGCAGCGGTAGACAGGGGCGGAATGAGCAGTTCTTC. Translating gives CASSGRQGRNEQFF.

The chain is built from TRBV4-2 and TRBJ2-3; TRBD2 aligns across 10 bases. The CDR3 is made up of 17 amino acids. The V segment lost 3 bases and the J segment 2 bases; nucleotides outside the gene matches: 8. The germline gives CDR1 LGHNA, CDR2 YNFKEQ. CDR3 coding DNA: TGTGCCAGCAGCCACCTAGCGGGAGTGATAAACACAGATACGCAGTATTTT. Protein product: CASSHLAGVINTDTQYF.

In its sample, this clone was seen once. This chain joins TRBV7-9 and TRBJ1-2; 7 bases line up with TRBD1. CDR1 is SEHNR, CDR2 FQNEAQ, per germline (reference sequence). There are 16 residues in the CDR3. With V trimmed by 2 bases and J by 2 bases, 8 bases remained unmatched. The DNA of the CDR3 is TGTGCCAGCAGCTTAAGCTTGGGACAGCTAAACTATGGCTACACCTTC. The encoded protein is CASSLSLGQLNYGYTF.

The V call is TRBV5-1, the J call TRBJ1-5; D is undetermined. Germline V gene data show CDR1 as SGHRS and CDR2 as YFSETQ. With 3 bases removed from V and 5 bases from J, the gap between germline ends came to 9 bases. The CDR3 is made up of 13 amino acids. CDR3 nucleotides: TGCGCCAGCAGCTCGACGGGAGATCAGCCCCAGCATTTT. Its protein is CASSSTGDQPQHF.

The V call is TRBV5-1, the J call TRBJ1-5; D is undetermined. Trimming removed 4 bases from V and 7 bases from J, with 12 bases in between. Per germline, CDR1 SGHRS and CDR2 YFSETQ. This CDR3 has 13 residues. DNA for the CDR3: TGCGCCAGCAGCGAGGGCCCGGGGCAGCCCCAGCATTTT. Encoded protein: CASSEGPGQPQHF.

The chain is built from TRBV27 and TRBJ2-5, with 8 nucleotides matching TRBD2. This CDR3 contains 15 residues. V trimming: 3 bases; J trimming: 4 bases; junction bases outside the gene matches: 7. Germline lookup yields CDR1 MNHEY and CDR2 SMNVEV (reference sequence). The CDR3 DNA follows: TGTGCCAGCAGTTTCGAAGCGGGAGTTGGAGAGACCCAGTACTTC. It encodes CASSFEAGVGETQYF.

The chain recombines TRBV28 with TRBJ2-4; D is unresolved. The germline CDR1 and CDR2 sequences are MDHEN and SYDVKM. This CDR3 comprises 12 residues. Trimming shortened V by 3 bases and J by 6 bases, and 6 bases separated the two germline ends. The CDR3 DNA follows: TGTGCCAGCAGTTTCTCGTCAAACATTCAGTACTTC. Translation: CASSFSSNIQYF.

The V gene is TRBV7-2, the J gene TRBJ2-3, with 13 nucleotides matching TRBD2. The CDR3 sequence is 16 residues long. Unmatched junction bases numbered 8, after V lost 1 base and J lost 10 bases. The V gene's germline CDR1 is SGHTA and CDR2 FQGNSA. CDR3 protein: CASSLGGTSGKRPQYF. CDR3 in DNA: TGTGCCAGCAGCTTAGGGGGGACTAGCGGGAAGAGGCCGCAGTATTTT.

This chain uses TRBV4-1 with TRBJ1-3; D unclear. The CDR3 runs to 14 residues. Trimming shortened V by 0 bases and J by 11 bases, and 14 bases separated the two germline ends. Germline V lookup: CDR1 MGHRA, CDR2 YSYEKL. The DNA of the CDR3 is TGCGCCAGCAGCCAAGATATTGGGAGATGGGCCATATATTTT. It translates to CASSQDIGRWAIYF.

The chain has TRBV10-3 and TRBJ2-7, with 8 nucleotides matching TRBD2. Germline V gene data show CDR1 as ENHRY and CDR2 as SYGVKD. The V and J ends lost 4 bases and 3 bases, in that order; junction bases with no gene match: 20. The CDR3 has 19 amino acids. In DNA form, the CDR3 reads TGTGCCATCAGTGGAGGCGGGCTAGCGGGCCGTTCTTCGGTCTACGAGCAGTACTTC. Protein sequence: CAISGGGLAGRSSVYEQYF.

V usage is TRBV5-1 and J usage is TRBJ2-7, with 8 bases aligning to TRBD1. This CDR3 contains 15 residues. Germline CDR1 reads SGHRS; CDR2 reads YFSETQ. The V gene end was trimmed by 0 bases and the J gene end by 3 bases; junction bases not matched to a gene: 5. CDR3 in amino acids: CASSLGRQGSYEQYF. The CDR3 DNA sequence: TGCGCCAGCAGCTTGGGCCGACAGGGGAGCTACGAGCAGTACTTC.

This chain links TRBV10-3 with TRBJ2-1, with TRBD2 matching 8 bases. Germline-derived CDR1 and CDR2 are ENHRY and SYGVKD. Unmatched junction bases numbered 14, after V lost 7 bases and J lost 6 bases. The CDR3 spans 16 residues. The CDR3 here is CAITRSAGGPGNEQFF. The CDR3 bases are TGTGCCATCACAAGATCGGCGGGAGGCCCCGGCAATGAGCAGTTCTTC.

V is TRBV19 and J is TRBJ1-2; 9 bases match TRBD1. Germline V gene sequence: CDR1 LNHDA, CDR2 SQIVND (reference sequence). V lost 8 bases and J lost 4; bases outside the gene matches: 5. The CDR3 sequence is 13 residues long. As DNA, the CDR3 is TGTGCCAGTTCGGACAGGGGCATCTATGGCTACACCTTC. Translation gives CASSDRGIYGYTF.

The CDR3 loop reads CASSLVPLAGAGEQYF. The CDR3 region has the DNA TGTGCCAGCAGCTTAGTTCCACTAGCGGGAGCAGGCGAGCAGTACTTC. V is TRBV7-6 and J is TRBJ2-7; 11 bases are shared with TRBD2. The CDR3 runs to 16 residues. Trimming removed 1 base from V and 6 bases from J; junction bases left unmatched: 8. Germline V gene data show CDR1 as SGHVS and CDR2 as FNYEAQ.

This clone was seen only a few times. This chain links TRBV5-1 with TRBJ2-7, with D tentatively TRBD1 (6 bases). The V gene lost 3 bases and the J gene lost 4 bases, with 14 bases spanning the gap. Germline CDR1 and CDR2: SGHRS and YFSETQ. The CDR3 totals 14 residues. In nucleotides, the CDR3 is TGCGCCAGCAGCTCCAGCGGACAGCGGTACGAGCAGTACTTC. Encoded protein: CASSSSGQRYEQYF.

This clone was picked up one time. The DNA of the CDR3 is TGTGCCAGCAGCTTATGGGACAGGGAGAGGGGGCACACTGAAGCTTTCTTT. It yields the protein CASSLWDRERGHTEAFF. The V call is TRBV7-2, the J call TRBJ1-1; 9 nucleotides match TRBD1. Germline V CDR1 and CDR2: SGHTA, FQGNSA. J was trimmed by 3 bases and V by 2 bases; bases with no gene match: 10. The CDR3 extends over 17 amino acids.

This chain joins TRBV28 and TRBJ1-2; 8 bases line up with TRBD1. V lost 6 bases to trimming and J lost 1 base; unmatched junction nucleotides: 13. The CDR3 is 17 amino acids. CDR1 and CDR2 (germline): MDHEN, SYDVKM. The CDR3 spells CASSARQGQGLNYGYTF. The CDR3 DNA is TGTGCCAGCAGCGCTAGACAGGGGCAGGGACTTAACTATGGCTACACCTTC.

V and J are TRBV28 and TRBJ1-2; D not resolved. Per the germline V gene, CDR1 is MDHEN and CDR2 is SYDVKM. The CDR3 runs to 15 residues. The V gene lost 1 base and the J gene lost 4 bases, with 13 bases spanning the gap. CDR3 residues: CASSLLDGVGYGYTF. CDR3 sequence (DNA): TGTGCCAGCAGTTTATTAGACGGGGTCGGCTATGGCTACACCTTC.

This chain uses TRBV13 with TRBJ2-2, with 13 bases identical to TRBD2. CDR1 and CDR2 from the germline V gene are PRHDT and FYEKMQ (reference sequence). Losses at the gene ends were 5 bases for V and 4 bases for J; bases not matched to a gene: 4. This CDR3 comprises 16 residues. This chain's CDR3 is CASSPGLAGLTGELFF. The CDR3, as DNA: TGTGCCAGCAGCCCGGGACTAGCGGGGCTCACCGGGGAGCTGTTTTTT.

The V and J genes are TRBV29-1 and TRBJ1-1, with TRBD1 matching 8 bases. Germline CDR1 and CDR2: SQVTM and ANQGSEA. V lost 5 bases to trimming and J lost 7 bases; unmatched junction nucleotides: 9. This CDR3 has 13 residues. This CDR3 is CSVHRTGSSEAFF. The DNA of the CDR3 is TGCAGCGTTCACCGGACAGGGTCGAGTGAAGCTTTCTTT.

The chain has TRBV7-9 and TRBJ2-7; 13 nucleotides match TRBD2. Trimming cost V 3 bases and J 0 bases; bases outside gene matches: 5. Germline loops: CDR1 SEHNR, CDR2 FQNEAQ (reference sequence). The CDR3 spans 17 residues. The CDR3 DNA reads TGTGCCAGCAGCTTTGGGACTAGCGGGATTTTCTCCTACGAGCAGTACTTC. It specifies CASSFGTSGIFSYEQYF. Full variable domain (outside the CDR3, taken from reference TRBV7-9 and TRBJ2-7): DTGVSQNPRHKITKRGQNVTFRCDPISEHNRLYWYRQTLGQGPEFLTYFQNEAQLEKSRLLSDRFSAERPKGSFSTLEIQRTEQGDSAMYLCASSFGTSGIFSYEQYFGPGTRLTVT.